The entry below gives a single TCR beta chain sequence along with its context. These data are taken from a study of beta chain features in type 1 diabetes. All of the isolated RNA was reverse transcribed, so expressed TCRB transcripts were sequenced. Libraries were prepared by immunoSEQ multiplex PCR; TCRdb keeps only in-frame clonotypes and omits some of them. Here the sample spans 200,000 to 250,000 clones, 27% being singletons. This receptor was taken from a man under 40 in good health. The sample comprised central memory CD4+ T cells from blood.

Here the CDR3 reads CASSLGTGSYNEQFF. Here the CDR3 DNA reads TGTGCCAGCAGTTTAGGGACAGGCTCCTACAATGAGCAGTTCTTC. The chain links TRBV28 to TRBJ2-1; TRBD1 aligns across 8 bases. V gave up 2 bases and J gave up 0 bases; unmatched junction bases: 0. The germline V gene has CDR1 MDHEN and CDR2 SYDVKM. This CDR3 comprises 15 residues.